The sequence of this T cell receptor (beta chain) was determined in a study of somatic mutations in cytotoxic T cells in rheumatoid arthritis. As for the study in general: Among the T-cell populations stained with V beta antibodies, some were separated by flow sorting at nearly 100% purity, including V beta1+ cells whose TCRB was sequenced.

Germline V gene data show CDR1 as SGHTA and CDR2 as FQGTGA. Trimming took 6 bases from V and 7 from J; bases not matched to a gene: 6. CDR3 size: 14 residues. Researchers isolated CD4+ and CD8+ cells by positive magnetic bead selection and then checked their purity by flow cytometry. Data came from immunoSEQ multiplex PCR; TCRdb stores just in-frame clones and leaves some out. The table records roughly 4,500 clones, about nine tenths of them present only once. Sequencing was carried out using CD8+ T cells sorted from blood. The chain couples TRBV7-3 to TRBJ2-2; 9 nucleotides line up with TRBD1. The receptor was derived from a woman in her 70s with rheumatoid arthritis. CDR3 loop: CASSGTGGGGELFF. DNA for the CDR3: TGTGCCAGCAGTGGTACAGGGGGCGGCGGGGAGCTGTTTTTT. Together with reference TRBV7-3 and TRBJ2-2, the CDR3 gives the full variable domain: GAGVSQTPSNKVTEKGKYVELRCDPISGHTALYWYRQSLGQGPEFLIYFQGTGAADDSGLPNDRFFAVRPEGSVSTLKIQRTERGDSAVYLCASSGTGGGGELFFGEGSRLTVL.